Detailed here is one T cell receptor (beta chain). Its cognate antigen is unknown. This sample was taken from a study of CD8 T cells in Susac syndrome. Reverse transcription used about 0.5 to 1 ug RNA and random hexamers. Amplification of TCR beta CDR3 by immunoSEQ multiplex PCR spanned 54 Vbeta and 13 Jbeta. TCRdb re-called the immunoSEQ multiplex PCR reads through MiXCR, storing one row per CDR3 protein. The sample comprises 200,000 to 250,000 distinct CDR3 sequences, approximately 95% of which are singletons, and 0.082% rests with the top ten. V shed 4 bases, J shed 8 bases, and the junction held 12 bases outside the gene matches. This CDR3 contains 15 residues. The sequenced target, TCR beta, came from blood CD8+ and CD4+ T cells. The CD8+ and CD4+ T cells were isolated magnetically using a negative isolation approach, whereas the TEMRA cells were enriched by FACS. General observations from the study: It was acknowledged in the study that its TCR sequencing and HLA analysis involved a relatively small number of individuals.

The genes are TRBV12-3 or TRBV12-4 and TRBJ1-2, with 8 bases aligning to TRBD1. Sequencing was carried out using CD4+ T cells from PBMCs. The clonotype was recovered from a human donor with multiple sclerosis. The CDR3 here is CASSSGQAPRRGYTF. In DNA form, the CDR3 reads TGTGCCAGCAGTTCGGGACAGGCCCCGAGAAGGGGCTACACCTTC.